A single sample is the source of the 5 T cell receptor beta chains below, sequenced in a study of blood T cell repertoires in COVID-19. Method: immunoSEQ multiplex PCR; TCRdb's copy keeps in-frame clones and lacks some. The sample yields 200,000 to 300,000 clones, 87% seen once. Sequencing was performed on peripheral blood. The source is a man aged 18-30 years with active or convalescent COVID-19.

This clone was observed a few times. The V and J genes are TRBV5-4 and TRBJ2-7; 10 bases align to TRBD2. The CDR3 runs 16 residues. Per germline, CDR1 SGHNT and CDR2 YYREEE (reference sequence). Trimming removed 4 bases from V and 3 bases from J; junction bases left unmatched: 10. CDR3 region: CASSPPLAGESYEQYF. CDR3 nucleotides: TGTGCCAGCAGCCCCCCCCTAGCGGGAGAGAGCTACGAGCAGTACTTC.

The CDR3, as DNA: TGTGCCAGCAGTCGGGGGGAAGAGACCCAGTACTTC. It specifies CASSRGEETQYF. V gene TRBV7-8 combines with J gene TRBJ2-5; TRBD2 matches 7 bases. Looked up from germline, CDR1 is SGHVS and CDR2 is FQNEAQ. With V trimmed by 6 bases and J by 3 bases, 1 base remained unmatched. This CDR3 comprises 12 residues.

This clone showed up just a few times. V usage is TRBV28 and J usage is TRBJ1-1; 8 bases are a match to TRBD1. Germline V CDR1 and CDR2: MDHEN, SYDVKM. Trimming at V came to 6 bases and at J to 0 bases, leaving 9 bases not matched to a gene. This CDR3 comprises 16 residues. The CDR3 DNA is TGTGCCAGCAGAAAAACAGGGGGATCAATGAACACTGAAGCTTTCTTT. Translating it yields CASRKTGGSMNTEAFF.

The CDR3 DNA reads TGTGCCAGCAGCATCGGGGGGATATACGAGCAGTACTTC. Residues: CASSIGGIYEQYF. V usage is TRBV28 and J usage is TRBJ2-7; 7 nucleotides match TRBD2. Trimming took 6 bases from V and 4 from J; bases not matched to a gene: 6. Germline V lookup: CDR1 MDHEN, CDR2 SYDVKM. The CDR3 consists of 13 residues.

The chain is built from TRBV2 and TRBJ1-5, with TRBD1 identical over 8 bases. The germline V gene has CDR1 SNHLY and CDR2 FYNNEI. Trimming at V came to 2 bases and at J to 6 bases, leaving 3 bases not matched to a gene. This CDR3 is 14 amino acids long. This CDR3 is CASSERDRRQPQHF. CDR3 coding DNA: TGTGCCAGCAGTGAAAGGGACAGGCGTCAGCCCCAGCATTTT.